This TCR beta chain is from a study of T-cell reconstitution after alpha-beta-depleted transplantation in children. Points from the study as a whole: The origin of high day-60 TCRbeta diversity in some patients lay in surviving recipient T cells and thymic progenitors. Where alpha-beta T cells came from about two months after transplant was reportedly several hundred expanded graft clones. Fresh T-cell production supplied most of the T-cell counts and diversity seen one year after transplant.

This clonotype was counted between two and nine times. What it binds is unknown. Trimming removed 3 bases from V and 0 bases from J, with 15 bases in between. This CDR3 has 16 residues. The germline V gene encodes CDR1 MGHRA and CDR2 YSYEKL. The library targeted TCRbeta and was prepared with unique molecular identifiers. TCRdb re-derived calls from the PCR reads in MiXCR, one entry per CDR3 protein. The data hold 700,000 or so distinct CDR3 sequences, with 13% observed a single time. The origin of this receptor is a girl aged 2 to 10 with congenital amegakaryocytic thrombocytopenia, due to receive a stem cell transplant. The source material was PBMCs, sampled before TCRalphabeta/CD19-depleted stem cell transplant. The gene calls are TRBV4-1 and TRBJ2-7; D could derive from TRBD1 or TRBD2 (5 bases each). CDR3 protein: CASSQSQGTRSYEQYF. DNA of the CDR3: TGCGCCAGCAGCCAGTCACAAGGGACCCGCTCCTACGAGCAGTACTTC.